This TCR beta chain was captured in a study of T cell responses to AZD1222 COVID-19 vaccine. Germline V gene data show CDR1 as SNHLY and CDR2 as FYNNEI. V gave up 8 bases and J gave up 7 bases, with 12 bases separating them. CDR3 length equals 13 residues. Notes on this clone: Its antigen is not identified.

Sequencing used immunoSEQ multiplex PCR; TCRdb keeps in-frame clones, though not all of them. The sample contains some 140,000 clones, around 89% of which appear only once. Study-level points and caveats: Spike-specific TCR breadth and depth rose after two AZD1222 doses. Repertoire sampling happened only post peak T cell response.

The material was peripheral blood, obtained on day 0 of AZD1222 vaccination. The clonotype comes from an adult in good health. V gene TRBV2 combines with J gene TRBJ1-6, with D unresolved. The CDR3 sequence is CASGRNLNSPLHF. The CDR3 region has the DNA TGTGCCAGCGGGAGGAATTTAAATTCACCCCTCCACTTT.